The 21 T cell receptor beta chains below were found in one sample sequenced in a study of T cell repertoires in cytomegalovirus infection. These receptors have no known antigen. TCRdb ran MiXCR on the reads and lists one entry per CDR3 protein. The repertoire has around 430,000 distinct CDR3 sequences, roughly 46% of them found once; the top ten carry about 41%. The sample here was cultured PBMCs, taken from culture after CMV antigen stimulation. Every receptor here comes from a human donor in good health (CMV status not recorded). Some clones in this sample may be carry-over from other donors' samples.

The chain recombines TRBV14 with TRBJ2-7; D gene ambiguous. Germline CDR1 and CDR2: SGHDN and FVKESK. Trimming removed 1 base at V and 0 bases at J, with 10 bases between. The CDR3 loop spans 15 amino acids. The CDR3 bases are TGTGCCAGCAGCCAAGCCGGGTGGCGCTCCTACGAGCAGTACTTC. It specifies CASSQAGWRSYEQYF.

The V gene is TRBV12-3 or TRBV12-4, the J gene TRBJ2-1; tentatively, D is TRBD1 or TRBD2 (7 bases each). The length of the CDR3 is 16 residues. With 5 bases removed from V and 3 bases from J, the gap between germline ends came to 17 bases. The DNA of the CDR3 is TGTGCCAGCAGTCTGGGGGAGGGGGCCATCTACAATGAGCAGTTCTTC. Its translation: CASSLGEGAIYNEQFF.

This clonotype appeared a single time. The chain is built from TRBV7-8 and TRBJ2-7; 13 nucleotides line up with TRBD2. The germline V gene encodes CDR1 SGHVS and CDR2 FQNEAQ. The length of the CDR3 is 16 residues. V lost 4 bases, J lost 3 bases, and 6 bases stayed unmatched. The CDR3 DNA reads TGTGCCAGCAGCTCGATACTAGCGGGAGGGGGCTACGAGCAGTACTTC. It codes for CASSSILAGGGYEQYF.

This clonotype was found a few times. This chain connects TRBV7-2 to TRBJ2-4; 9 nucleotides line up with TRBD2. V trimming: 5 bases; J trimming: 7 bases; junction bases outside the gene matches: 12. Germline loops: CDR1 SGHTA, CDR2 FQGNSA. The length of the CDR3 is 16 residues. The CDR3 sequence is CASSRAGGGAQNIQYF. For the CDR3, the DNA is TGTGCCAGCAGCCGGGCGGGCGGGGGGGCACAGAACATTCAGTACTTC.

CDR3 in DNA: TGTGCCAACAGCCTGACAGGTGATGAGCAGTTCTTC. Translation: CANSLTGDEQFF. V and J are TRBV12-3 or TRBV12-4 and TRBJ2-1, with a weak D call TRBD1 (6 bases). The V end was cut by 10 bases, the J end by 8 bases, with 15 bases between. The CDR3 totals 12 residues.

This clonotype was observed a single time. CDR3 DNA sequence: TGCGCCAGCAGCCAACCAGACAGGGCTGGAAACACCATATATTTT. It encodes CASSQPDRAGNTIYF. The rearrangement uses TRBV4-1 and TRBJ1-3; 7 bases match TRBD1. V was clipped by 2 bases and J by 2 bases; unmatched bases: 3. This CDR3 is 15 amino acids long. Germline V lookup: CDR1 MGHRA, CDR2 YSYEKL.

In this sample, this clonotype turned up a few times. The DNA for the CDR3 is TGTGCCAGCAACGGCCTAGCGGGGATGAACACCGGGGAGCTGTTTTTT. Amino acid sequence: CASNGLAGMNTGELFF. The V gene is TRBV6-2 or TRBV6-3, the J gene TRBJ2-2; 9 nucleotides match TRBD2. Per the germline V gene, CDR1 is MNHEY and CDR2 is SVGEGT. J was trimmed by 1 base and V by 7 bases; bases with no gene match: 7. This CDR3 region has 16 residues.

This clonotype appeared a few times. The J gene is TRBJ2-2, the V gene TRBV2; D not resolved. Germline values: CDR1 SNHLY, CDR2 FYNNEI. The CDR3 is made up of 15 amino acids. With 6 bases removed from V and 2 bases from J, the gap between germline ends came to 13 bases. The CDR3 protein is CASRAKAVNTGELFF. The CDR3 DNA follows: TGTGCCAGCAGAGCAAAGGCCGTTAACACCGGGGAGCTGTTTTTT. Filled out from reference TRBV2 and TRBJ2-2, the complete variable domain reads EPEVTQTPSHQVTQMGQEVILRCVPISNHLYFYWYRQILGQKVEFLVSFYNNEISEKSEIFDDQFSVERPDGSNFTLKIRSTKLEDSAMYFCASRAKAVNTGELFFGEGSRLTVL.

CDR3 nucleotides: TGTGCCAGCAGTCCGCGGACAGGGCTGAGCACCGGGGAGCTGTTTTTT. Residues: CASSPRTGLSTGELFF. The rearrangement uses TRBV12-3 or TRBV12-4 and TRBJ2-2; 8 bases are shared with TRBD1. J gave up 4 bases and V 5 bases, and 9 bases lay outside the gene matches. This CDR3 is 16 amino acids long.

V usage is TRBV7-2 and J usage is TRBJ2-1, with 8 bases lining up with TRBD1. Looked up from germline, CDR1 is SGHTA and CDR2 is FQGNSA. This CDR3 has 14 amino acids. The junction had 12 bases not matched to a gene; V was cut back by 8 bases and J by 9 bases. The CDR3 is CASRPGTGGSEQFF. CDR3 DNA sequence: TGTGCCAGCCGTCCCGGGACAGGAGGGAGTGAGCAGTTCTTC.

The chain uses TRBV27 and TRBJ1-1; no firm D call. Trimming pared 0 bases from V and 1 base from J, leaving 9 bases between. Germline values: CDR1 MNHEY, CDR2 SMNVEV (reference sequence). This CDR3 region has 15 residues. CDR3 sequence: CASSLSAVWNTEAFF. In nucleotides, the CDR3 is TGTGCCAGCAGTTTATCGGCGGTATGGAACACTGAAGCTTTCTTT.

This chain links TRBV6-1 with TRBJ1-1; D is unclear. Germline loops: CDR1 MNHNS, CDR2 SASEGT. The germline V and J ends were trimmed by 4 bases and 1 base, with 13 bases remaining between them. The CDR3 totals 15 residues. The DNA for the CDR3 is TGTGCCAGCAGTGCCGGACTGTTTCCGAACACTGAAGCTTTCTTT. Translating it yields CASSAGLFPNTEAFF.

In nucleotides, the CDR3 is TGTGCCAGCAGCTTAGCCTACAACACTGAAGCTTTCTTT. It specifies CASSLAYNTEAFF. The chain carries TRBV7-9 and TRBJ1-1, with D uncertain. The CDR3 runs to 13 residues. In germline, CDR1 is SEHNR, CDR2 FQNEAQ (reference sequence). Trimming removed 0 bases at V and 2 bases at J, with 4 bases between.

The chain uses TRBV15 and TRBJ1-4; weak D call: TRBD1 (6 bases). The CDR3 is 16 residues long. From germline, CDR1 is LNHNV and CDR2 YYDKDF (reference sequence). Trimming pared 5 bases from V and 5 bases from J, leaving 18 bases between. The CDR3 is CATSGRQQGGNEKLFF. The CDR3 bases are TGTGCCACCAGCGGACGCCAACAGGGCGGAAATGAAAAACTGTTTTTT.

The sample holds a few counts of this clonotype. The V and J genes are TRBV7-2 and TRBJ2-3, with 9 bases identical to TRBD2. This CDR3 is 16 amino acids long. Trimming at V came to 0 bases and at J to 2 bases, leaving 3 bases not matched to a gene. Germline V gene lookup returns CDR1 SGHTA and CDR2 FQGNSA. For the CDR3, the DNA is TGTGCCAGCAGCTTAGCCCCTAGCGGGACCACAGATACGCAGTATTTT. It encodes CASSLAPSGTTDTQYF. Based on the CDR3 plus reference TRBV7-2 and TRBJ2-3, the full variable domain is GAGVSQSPSNKVTEKGKDVELRCDPISGHTALYWYRQSLGQGLEFLIYFQGNSAPDKSGLPSDRFSAERTGGSVSTLTIQRTQQEDSAVYLCASSLAPSGTTDTQYFGPGTRLTVL.

This clonotype has more than one count but fewer than ten. V gene TRBV12-3 or TRBV12-4 combines with J gene TRBJ2-1; D may match TRBD1 or TRBD2 (7 bases each). This CDR3 has 14 amino acids. Trimming removed 6 bases from V and 7 bases from J, with 16 bases in between. CDR3 coding DNA: TGTGCCAGCAGCCTCAGGGGGAGGGCAAATGAGCAGTTCTTC. Protein: CASSLRGRANEQFF.

This clonotype was detected only a few times. The chain employs TRBV7-2 and TRBJ2-7; D is uncertain. The CDR3 runs to 14 residues. Germline loops: CDR1 SGHTA, CDR2 FQGNSA. The ends were cut back, 1 base at V and 3 bases at J, with 10 bases in the middle. Here the CDR3 reads CASSLGLEVYEQYF. In nucleotides, the CDR3 is TGTGCCAGCAGCTTAGGGCTAGAGGTCTACGAGCAGTACTTC.

The rearrangement joins TRBV18 to TRBJ1-5; D may be TRBD1 (6 bases). CDR1 is KGHSH and CDR2 is LQKENI in the germline V gene. CDR3 length: 16 residues. V gave up 3 bases and J gave up 2 bases, with 14 bases separating them. The chain's CDR3 is CASSPIRTVGNQPQHF. The CDR3 nucleotides read TGTGCCAGCTCACCTATCCGGACAGTTGGCAATCAGCCCCAGCATTTT.

This clonotype was detected only a few times. This chain joins TRBV6-1 and TRBJ2-5, with unresolved D. Germline V CDR1 and CDR2: MNHNS, SASEGT. Trimming shortened V by 6 bases and J by 3 bases, and 14 bases separated the two germline ends. This CDR3 comprises 14 residues. This CDR3 reads CASRRSRGKETQYF. CDR3 nucleotides: TGTGCCAGCAGGCGCAGTCGTGGCAAAGAGACCCAGTACTTC.

V is TRBV11-2 and J is TRBJ2-1, with no clear D. CDR3 length: 12 residues. V lost 5 bases and J lost 6, with 8 bases in between. Germline CDR1 is SGHAT and CDR2 is FQNNGV. The CDR3 protein is CASSQTTNEQFF. The CDR3 DNA follows: TGTGCCAGCAGCCAAACAACCAATGAGCAGTTCTTC.

This clonotype was counted between two and nine times. The chain combines TRBV7-2 with TRBJ1-4; 7 bases map to TRBD1. Germline V gene sequence: CDR1 SGHTA, CDR2 FQGNSA. The CDR3 contains 14 residues. Trimming took 1 base from V and 8 from J; bases not matched to a gene: 4. In DNA, the CDR3 is TGTGCCAGCAGCTTAGACAGGGGTGAAGAAAAACTGTTTTTT. It is translated as CASSLDRGEEKLFF.